This TCR beta chain was obtained from a study of T-cell memory formation after mild COVID-19. Study-wide context: Across donors, TCR clusters were largely donor specific.

General observations from the study: The study found balanced CD4/CD8 in clones contracting day 15 to 85 and a CD4+ lean in later expanders. That cross-reactive memory joined was suggested by some responding clones appearing in pre-infection memory.

This clonotype was observed many times. The antigen is unknown. UMIs and sample barcodes were carried by the TCR alpha and TCR beta cDNA libraries that 5'RACE produced using constant-segment primers. TCRdb reprocessed the 5' RACE reads via MiXCR and lists one record per CDR3 protein. The sample holds about 210,000 distinct CDR3 sequences, 27% seen once. This CDR3 is built from 16 residues. Germline loops: CDR1 SGDLS, CDR2 YYNGEE. The V gene lost 4 bases and the J gene lost 2 bases, with 15 bases spanning the gap. The source of this sequence is an adult woman who had mild COVID-19 (a few samples of this study predate the infection). Cell type and time point are not known. The genes are TRBV9 and TRBJ2-2; maybe TRBD2 (5 bases). What was sequenced was PBMCs or a T cell subset sorted from them (not recorded which). Here the CDR3 reads CASSPRVASNTGELFF. The CDR3 bases are TGTGCCAGCAGCCCCCGAGTAGCGTCAAACACCGGGGAGCTGTTTTTT.